Listed here are 20 T cell receptor beta chains from one sample, sequenced in a study of glioma-infiltrating T cells (dated by TCRdb to about 2016). Sequencing instrument: Illumina MiSeq. TCR alpha and beta CDR3 regions were amplified with the iRepertoire nested amplicon-rescue multiplex PCR (arm-PCR) platform from RNA. The public reads were reprocessed in TCRdb via fastp at Q25 and MiXCR, keeping in-frame beta chains. Rows are combined by CDR3 protein, so each entry shows the most common genes and DNA. The sample has around 140,000 distinct CDR3 sequences on record, around 40% of them singletons. The top ten clonotypes cover 20% of the sample. Sequencing used glioma tissue, nonneoplastic brain tissue, or PBMCs (not recorded which). These receptors came from a human donor with low-grade glioma or glioblastoma, undergoing nonglioma brain surgery, or in good health (not recorded which).

The chain employs TRBV5-1 and TRBJ2-7, with TRBD2 identical over 10 bases. V lost 7 bases to trimming and J lost 4 bases; unmatched junction nucleotides: 20. This CDR3 is built from 18 residues. Germline V gives CDR1 SGHRS, CDR2 YFSETQ. The CDR3 DNA follows: TGCGCCAGCCGAAGCGGGGGGGCTAGCGGTTATAGCTCATACGAGCAGTACTTC. Its translation: CASRSGGASGYSSYEQYF.

At least ten counts were recorded for this clonotype. V and J are TRBV6-1 and TRBJ1-1, with D unresolved. Trimming removed 8 bases from V and 5 bases from J, with 15 bases in between. CDR3 length: 13 amino acids. Per the germline V gene, CDR1 is MNHNS and CDR2 is SASEGT. In DNA, the CDR3 is TGTGCCAGCGCGGGAACCCGGGGAACTGAAGCTTTCTTT. Translated: CASAGTRGTEAFF.

About this clonotype: A read error may explain this, as a much larger clone is one base away. The final CDR3 position lacks the conserved phenylalanine or tryptophan, pointing to a likely read error. The chain combines TRBV25-1 with TRBJ2-7; D possibly corresponds to TRBD1 (6 bases). With 6 bases removed from V and 3 bases from J, the gap between germline ends came to 12 bases. The CDR3 totals 13 residues. The germline gives CDR1 MGHDK, CDR2 SYGVNS. The CDR3 sequence: CASRLTGSYEQYS. In DNA, the CDR3 is TGTGCCAGCAGACTAACAGGGAGCTACGAGCAGTACTCC.

The genes are TRBV6-2 or TRBV6-3 and TRBJ2-7; 8 nucleotides agree with TRBD1. V lost 0 bases, J lost 3 bases, and 4 bases stayed unmatched. The CDR3 extends over 15 amino acids. Germline V gene sequence: CDR1 MNHEY, CDR2 SVGEGT. CDR3 bases: TGTGCCAGCAGTTACTCTGCCGGGACAGGCTACGAGCAGTACTTC. As protein: CASSYSAGTGYEQYF.

This clonotype was seen more than once but under ten times. The chain joins TRBV6-1 to TRBJ1-4; D might be TRBD1 (5 bases). V was cut by 7 bases and J by 1 base, with 10 bases left in between. Germline CDR1 is MNHNS and CDR2 is SASEGT. This CDR3 has 14 residues. This chain's CDR3 is CASTRDRTNEKLFF. DNA for the CDR3: TGTGCCAGCACCAGGGATCGAACTAATGAAAAACTGTTTTTT.

This clonotype was observed a handful of times. The CDR3 region is CASSKAPYGYTF. The DNA of the CDR3 is TGTGCCAGCAGTAAGGCGCCCTATGGCTACACCTTC. The gene calls are TRBV28 and TRBJ1-2; no clear D. Germline loops: CDR1 MDHEN, CDR2 SYDVKM. This CDR3 is 12 amino acids long. Trimming cost V 5 bases and J 4 bases, with 8 bases left between them.

The sample holds many counts of this clonotype. The rearrangement uses TRBV27 and TRBJ2-1; D is possibly TRBD2 (6 bases). V lost 1 base and J lost 6, with 7 bases in between. Germline V gene data show CDR1 as MNHEY and CDR2 as SMNVEV (reference sequence). The CDR3 loop spans 13 amino acids. The CDR3 DNA is TGTGCCAGCAGTTTATACGGGGGCAATGAGCAGTTCTTC. It translates to CASSLYGGNEQFF.

This clonotype was counted between two and nine times. The chain's CDR3 is CSASDRAGSYEQYF. In DNA, the CDR3 is TGCAGTGCTTCGGACAGGGCCGGCTCCTACGAGCAGTACTTC. The gene calls are TRBV20-1 and TRBJ2-7, with TRBD1 matching over 8 bases. Germline loops: CDR1 DFQATT, CDR2 SNEGSKA (reference sequence). The CDR3 is made up of 14 amino acids. V was pared by 5 bases and J by 0 bases, with 6 bases of the junction left unmatched.

The V gene is TRBV20-1, the J gene TRBJ1-4; D might be TRBD1 (5 bases). V was shortened by 7 bases and J by 5 bases, with 8 bases between the two germline ends. The length of the CDR3 is 11 residues. Germline CDR1 DFQATT, CDR2 SNEGSKA (reference sequence). The CDR3 spells CSGEGNEKLFF. The CDR3 DNA sequence: TGCAGTGGAGAGGGGAATGAAAAACTGTTTTTT.

The chain employs TRBV6-6 and TRBJ2-7; D unclear. In germline, CDR1 is MNHNY, CDR2 SVGAGI (reference sequence). The CDR3 spans 14 residues. V lost 4 bases to trimming and J lost 5 bases, with 15 bases between them. CDR3 residues: CASSSTMKDDEQYF. The CDR3 DNA sequence: TGTGCCAGCAGTTCCACTATGAAGGACGACGAGCAGTACTTC.

This clonotype appeared a few times. J is TRBJ1-6 and V is TRBV2, with D possibly TRBD1 on 5 matching bases. Deletions cut 2 bases from V and 6 bases from J, with 11 bases between. The CDR3 covers 15 residues. The germline CDR1 and CDR2 sequences are SNHLY and FYNNEI. The CDR3 loop is CASSEQGRINSPLHF. The DNA for the CDR3 is TGTGCCAGCAGTGAACAGGGACGGATTAATTCACCCCTCCACTTT.

The V gene is TRBV28, the J gene TRBJ2-3, with D tentatively TRBD1 or TRBD2 (5 bases each). The CDR3 totals 12 residues. Trimming took off 6 bases at V and 6 bases at J, with 10 bases between the two ends. Looked up from germline, CDR1 is MDHEN and CDR2 is SYDVKM. Here the CDR3 reads CASRGTEDTQYF. The DNA for the CDR3 is TGTGCCAGCAGGGGGACGGAGGATACGCAGTATTTT.

This clonotype occurred a few times. The gene calls are TRBV10-3 and TRBJ2-1; D gene ambiguous. This CDR3 region has 16 residues. Germline V CDR1 and CDR2: ENHRY, SYGVKD. The germline V and J ends were trimmed by 7 bases and 0 bases, with 16 bases remaining between them. DNA of the CDR3: TGTGCCATCACCCGACCGAGGCCCAGCTCCTACAATGAGCAGTTCTTC. As protein: CAITRPRPSSYNEQFF.

This chain links TRBV7-2 with TRBJ1-1; D unresolved. Per germline, CDR1 SGHTA and CDR2 FQGNSA. V was shortened by 3 bases and J by 6 bases, with 8 bases between the two germline ends. The CDR3 runs 12 residues. The CDR3 DNA reads as TGTGCCAGCAGCTTGGCGCGGGCTGAAGCTTTCTTT. Its protein is CASSLARAEAFF.

This clonotype showed up just a few times. The chain combines TRBV6-1 with TRBJ1-2; D unclear. Germline CDR1 reads MNHNS; CDR2 reads SASEGT. V lost 1 base to trimming and J lost 6 bases, with 15 bases between them. This CDR3 is 15 amino acids long. The CDR3 here is CASSEGGPPLHGYTF. CDR3 nucleotide sequence: TGTGCCAGCAGTGAAGGCGGGCCCCCGTTACATGGCTACACCTTC.

The table lists this clonotype with a few counts. The V gene is TRBV7-2, the J gene TRBJ2-1; TRBD2 matches 12 bases. CDR3 length equals 15 residues. The V segment lost 5 bases and the J segment 6 bases; nucleotides outside the gene matches: 5. CDR1 and CDR2 (germline): SGHTA, FQGNSA. The CDR3 spells CASSRTSGAGNEQFF. The DNA of the CDR3 is TGTGCCAGCAGCCGGACTAGCGGGGCGGGCAATGAGCAGTTCTTC. Full variable domain (missing parts from reference TRBV7-2 and TRBJ2-1): GAGVSQSPSNKVTEKGKDVELRCDPISGHTALYWYRQSLGQGLEFLIYFQGNSAPDKSGLPSDRFSAERTGGSVSTLTIQRTQQEDSAVYLCASSRTSGAGNEQFFGPGTRLTVL.

There are a few counts of this clonotype. The gene calls are TRBV15 and TRBJ2-5; no reliable D call. Trimming removed 2 bases at V and 5 bases at J, with 9 bases between. CDR3 size: 13 residues. The germline V gene encodes CDR1 LNHNV and CDR2 YYDKDF (reference sequence). CDR3 in DNA: TGTGCCACCAGCAGACACCTTAAGGAGACCCAGTACTTC. Translation: CATSRHLKETQYF. Drawing the rest from reference TRBV15 and TRBJ2-5, the complete variable domain is DAMVIQNPRYQVTQFGKPVTLSCSQTLNHNVMYWYQQKSSQAPKLLFHYYDKDFNNEADTPDNFQSRRPNTSFCFLDIRSPGLGDTAMYLCATSRHLKETQYFGPGTRLLVL.

About this clonotype itself: This may be a read error: a much more frequent sequence differs by one nucleotide. The rearrangement uses TRBV18 and TRBJ2-1; 8 bases are a match to TRBD1. The CDR3 is made up of 14 amino acids. V lost 3 bases and J lost 6; bases outside the gene matches: 4. The germline V gene encodes CDR1 KGHSH and CDR2 LQKENI. CDR3 in amino acids: CASSPRTGSNEQFF. The CDR3 nucleotides read TGTGCCAGCTCACCCCGGACAGGGAGCAATGAGCAGTTCTTC.

This clonotype occurred a few times. For the CDR3, the DNA is TGTGCCAGCAGCTTAAATGGCGGGGGAGAGACCCAGTACTTC. This codes for CASSLNGGGETQYF. V usage is TRBV7-3 and J usage is TRBJ2-5; 7 bases line up with TRBD2. CDR1 is SGHTA and CDR2 is FQGTGA in the germline V gene. The CDR3 is made up of 14 amino acids. The trim removed 1 base at V and 4 bases at J, leaving 3 bases unmatched. The whole variable domain, remainder taken from reference TRBV7-3 and TRBJ2-5, is GAGVSQTPSNKVTEKGKYVELRCDPISGHTALYWYRQSLGQGPEFLIYFQGTGAADDSGLPNDRFFAVRPEGSVSTLKIQRTERGDSAVYLCASSLNGGGETQYFGPGTRLLVL.

The sample holds a few counts of this clonotype. The V call is TRBV20-1, the J call TRBJ1-1; no firm D call. The CDR3 is made up of 10 amino acids. Between the trimmed V and J ends, which lost 5 bases and 11 bases, there was a span of 12 bases. The germline gives CDR1 DFQATT, CDR2 SNEGSKA (reference sequence). In DNA, the CDR3 is TGCAGTGCTGACGACGAAGGGGCTTTCTTT. It translates to CSADDEGAFF.